Listed below are T cell receptor beta chains from one sample, sequenced in a study of CD4 T cells in relation to SARS-CoV-2 and coronaviruses. Sequencing was performed with immunoSEQ multiplex PCR; in TCRdb, only in-frame clones are kept and a portion is missing. The sample carries under 65,000 clones, roughly 90% recorded once. The sample consisted of memory CD4+ T cells from PBMCs. These receptors came from a human donor in good health. Each CDR3 is given with its conserved first and last residue. A D gene is named only where the DNA matches it firmly. Part of the rows lack a size; the others show once, few, many or a class for expanded clones.

NA	TRBV5-1	TRBD2	TRBJ2-1	CASSLYTLAGNNEQFF	TGCGCCAGCAGCTTGTATACCTTAGCGGGCAACAATGAGCAGTTCTTC
NA	TRBV2	NA	TRBJ2-5	CASSESGTSAETQYF	TGTGCCAGCAGTGAATCGGGGACGAGTGCGGAGACCCAGTACTTC
NA	TRBV7-6	TRBD2	TRBJ2-2	CASSPGGGFGTGELFF	TGTGCCAGCAGCCCTGGGGGGGGTTTCGGCACCGGGGAGCTGTTTTTT
NA	TRBV7-9	TRBD2	TRBJ2-1	CASSPKRLAGGRDEQFF	TGTGCCAGCAGCCCCAAACGACTAGCGGGAGGTAGAGATGAGCAGTTCTTC
NA	TRBV9	NA	TRBJ2-1	CASSVTTSINEQFF	TGTGCCAGCAGCGTAACGACTAGTATCAATGAGCAGTTCTTC
few	TRBV3-1/TRBV3-2	TRBD1	TRBJ2-1	CASSQEGTGSYNEQFF	TGTGCCAGCAGCCAAGAAGGGACAGGCTCCTACAATGAGCAGTTCTTC
once	TRBV15	NA	TRBJ2-7	CATSRDRLGLRSYEQYF	TGTGCCACCAGCAGAGATCGCTTAGGGTTACGCTCCTACGAGCAGTACTTC
NA	TRBV5-6	TRBD2	TRBJ2-1	CASSSRGLAGGGFPFFF	TGTGCCAGCAGCTCACGGGGACTAGCGGGAGGGGGGTTTCCTTTTTTCTTC
NA	TRBV4-1	NA	TRBJ2-7	CASSQDLAWQKEQYF	TGCGCCAGCAGCCAAGATCTCGCGTGGCAGAAGGAGCAGTACTTC
few	TRBV4-1	TRBD2	TRBJ2-7	CASSQGGGRASYEQYF	TGCGCCAGCAGCCAAGGGGGCGGGAGGGCTTCCTACGAGCAGTACTTC
NA	TRBV19	NA	TRBJ1-1	CASSIRQGGEAFF	TGTGCCAGTAGTATCAGGCAGGGTGGTGAAGCTTTCTTT
NA	TRBV10-1	TRBD1	TRBJ1-2	CASSETGGYGYTF	TGCGCCAGCAGTGAGACAGGGGGCTATGGCTACACCTTC
NA	TRBV7-9	NA	TRBJ1-5	CASSLTGDNQPQHF	TGTGCCAGCAGCTTAACCGGGGACAATCAGCCCCAGCATTTT
NA	TRBV2	NA	TRBJ2-3	CASSDRDTQYF	TGTGCCAGCAGTGACAGGGATACGCAGTATTTT
NA	TRBV5-1	NA	TRBJ1-6	CASSLLAGQTNSPLHF	TGCGCCAGCAGCTTGTTGGCCGGTCAGACTAATTCACCCCTCCACTTT
few	TRBV7-9	TRBD2	TRBJ2-5	CASSSRGSGRLETQYF	TGTGCCAGCAGCTCGCGCGGTAGCGGGAGACTGGAGACCCAGTACTTC
NA	TRBV19	NA	TRBJ2-3	CASGVTTIGRQTHTQYF	TGTGCCAGTGGAGTTACAACCATAGGACGACAAACTCATACGCAGTATTTT
NA	TRBV28	NA	TRBJ2-7	CASTTVYEQYF	TGTGCCAGCACCACCGTATACGAGCAGTACTTC
NA	TRBV5-5	NA	TRBJ2-2	CASSLASGRAGELFF	TGTGCCAGCAGCTTGGCCAGCGGCCGGGCGGGGGAGCTGTTTTTT
NA	TRBV14	NA	TRBJ1-1	CASSPTISRTEAFF	TGTGCCAGCAGCCCCACCATCTCGAGGACTGAAGCTTTCTTT
NA	TRBV7-9	TRBD2	TRBJ2-7	CASSQLAGATPHEQYF	TGTGCCAGCAGCCAATTAGCGGGAGCCACCCCACACGAGCAGTACTTC
NA	TRBV6-5	TRBD2	TRBJ2-7	CASRDTGTSGRWPYF	TGTGCCAGCAGGGACACCGGGACTAGCGGGAGATGGCCGTACTTC
few	TRBV3-1/TRBV3-2	TRBD2	TRBJ2-1	CASSPLKEGGRMNEQFF	TGTGCCAGCAGCCCCCTGAAGGAGGGCGGGAGGATGAATGAGCAGTTCTTC
NA	TRBV7-9	TRBD1	TRBJ1-2	CASSQIPGQGANGYTF	TGTGCCAGCAGCCAAATCCCGGGACAGGGGGCAAATGGCTACACCTTC
NA	TRBV19	NA	TRBJ2-4	CASSIEGRSNIQYF	TGTGCCAGTAGTATAGAGGGGCGATCAAACATTCAGTACTTC
few	TRBV19	NA	TRBJ1-5	CASSLSRGQGRSQPQHF	TGTGCCAGTAGTCTGTCTAGAGGGCAGGGTAGGAGTCAGCCCCAGCATTTT
NA	TRBV19	TRBD2	TRBJ2-7	CASSRGGDSGRHEQYF	TGTGCCAGTAGTCGTGGGGGTGATAGCGGGAGACACGAGCAGTACTTC
NA	TRBV28	NA	TRBJ2-1	CASSSYNEQFF	TGTGCCAGCAGCTCCTACAATGAGCAGTTCTTC
NA	TRBV6-5	NA	TRBJ1-6	CATLPRVYNSPLHF	TGTGCCACCCTACCACGAGTCTATAATTCACCCCTCCACTTT
NA	TRBV3-1/TRBV3-2	TRBD2	TRBJ2-3	CASSQEGGLAGGATQYF	TGTGCCAGCAGCCAAGAGGGGGGACTAGCGGGAGGGGCTACGCAGTATTTT
NA	TRBV19	TRBD2	TRBJ2-7	CASKGAGGPYEQYF	TGTGCCAGTAAGGGAGCGGGAGGGCCCTACGAGCAGTACTTC
NA	TRBV28	NA	TRBJ2-7	CASSITPTGEQYF	TGTGCCAGCAGTATTACCCCCACCGGCGAGCAGTACTTC
NA	TRBV28	NA	TRBJ2-5	CASSFWTGTKGETQYF	TGTGCCAGCAGTTTTTGGACCGGGACAAAAGGAGAGACCCAGTACTTC
NA	TRBV7-9	NA	TRBJ2-3	CASGGLGDTQYF	TGTGCCAGCGGGGGGCTAGGAGATACGCAGTATTTT
NA	TRBV24-1	NA	TRBJ1-4	CATSDYKDGINEKLFF	TGTGCCACCAGTGATTACAAGGACGGGATTAATGAAAAACTGTTTTTT
NA	TRBV7-6	TRBD2	TRBJ2-7	CASSLAGTSEYEQYF	TGTGCCAGCAGCTTAGCCGGGACTAGCGAGTACGAGCAGTACTTC
NA	TRBV19	TRBD1	TRBJ2-1	CASSIDWTGLNEQFF	TGTGCCAGTAGTATAGACTGGACAGGGCTCAATGAGCAGTTCTTC
NA	TRBV19	TRBD1	TRBJ1-2	CASTKDRGPNYGYTF	TGTGCCAGTACCAAGGACAGGGGGCCTAACTATGGCTACACCTTC
NA	TRBV6-5	NA	TRBJ1-1	CASTDGRANTEAFF	TGTGCCAGCACAGACGGCAGGGCGAACACTGAAGCTTTCTTT
NA	TRBV27	TRBD2	TRBJ2-5	CASSPQPGTSIMKTQYF	TGTGCCAGCAGTCCTCAGCCCGGGACTAGCATCATGAAGACCCAGTACTTC
NA	TRBV2	NA	TRBJ2-3	CASSSTTATDTQYF	TGTGCCAGCAGTTCAACGACAGCCACAGATACGCAGTATTTT
NA	TRBV18	TRBD1	TRBJ2-1	CASSPADRGGNEQFF	TGTGCCAGCTCACCTGCCGACAGGGGGGGCAATGAGCAGTTCTTC
NA	TRBV5-6	TRBD2	TRBJ2-3	CASSGGRNTDTQYF	TGTGCCAGCAGCGGCGGGAGAAACACAGATACGCAGTATTTT
NA	TRBV13	NA	TRBJ1-1	CASSLVRTTNTEAFF	TGTGCCAGCAGCCTAGTAAGGACTACGAACACTGAAGCTTTCTTT
NA	TRBV12-3/TRBV12-4	NA	TRBJ2-4	CASSFNSIQYF	TGTGCCAGCAGTTTTAATAGCATTCAGTACTTC
NA	TRBV5-5	TRBD1	TRBJ1-5	CASSSSGGREPQHF	TGTGCCAGCAGTTCCTCAGGGGGCAGGGAGCCCCAGCATTTT
NA	TRBV19	NA	TRBJ2-7	CASSIVAAYEQYF	TGTGCCAGTAGTATAGTGGCGGCCTACGAGCAGTACTTC
NA	TRBV19	TRBD2	TRBJ2-2	CASSIPFYSGRHTGELFF	TGTGCCAGTAGTATCCCATTCTATAGCGGGAGACACACCGGGGAGCTGTTTTTT
NA	TRBV28	NA	TRBJ1-5	CASSPGQIYQPQHF	TGCGCCAGCAGCCCCGGACAGATCTATCAGCCCCAGCATTTT
once	TRBV5-1	TRBD2	TRBJ2-3	CASSLSLAGGTDTQYF	TGCGCCAGCAGCTTGTCACTAGCGGGAGGAACAGATACGCAGTATTTT
NA	TRBV6-5	NA	TRBJ2-1	CASRSGGFYNEQFF	TGTGCCAGCAGATCGGGGGGCTTTTACAATGAGCAGTTCTTC
NA	TRBV24-1	NA	TRBJ1-3	CATRGSGNTIYF	TGTGCCACCAGGGGATCCGGAAACACCATATATTTT
NA	TRBV15	NA	TRBJ2-7	CATSKESVREQYF	TGTGCCACCAGCAAAGAGTCGGTACGCGAGCAGTACTTC
NA	TRBV5-1	NA	TRBJ2-6	CASSLVGRTLSGANVLTF	TGCGCCAGCAGCTTGGTTGGACGGACACTCTCTGGGGCCAACGTCCTGACTTTC
NA	TRBV2	NA	TRBJ1-5	CATHREGGNQPQHF	TGTGCCACCCACAGGGAAGGGGGCAATCAGCCCCAGCATTTT
NA	TRBV4-2	NA	TRBJ1-1	CASSQEKGLFGSEAFF	TGTGCCAGCAGCCAAGAAAAGGGTTTATTCGGATCTGAAGCTTTCTTT
NA	TRBV5-1	NA	TRBJ2-2	CASSLGLGSNTGELFF	TGCGCCAGCAGCTTGGGTTTGGGTTCCAACACCGGGGAGCTGTTTTTT
NA	TRBV18	NA	TRBJ2-1	CASSPGRGTSAEQFF	TGTGCCAGCTCACCGGGCCGGGGGACCTCGGCTGAGCAGTTCTTC
NA	TRBV27	TRBD1	TRBJ2-5	CASTPLDRGLGETQYF	TGTGCCAGCACTCCTTTGGACAGGGGGCTGGGAGAGACCCAGTACTTC
NA	TRBV27	NA	TRBJ1-2	CASRSPRDLGGYTF	TGTGCCAGCAGGTCCCCCCGGGACTTAGGTGGCTACACCTTC